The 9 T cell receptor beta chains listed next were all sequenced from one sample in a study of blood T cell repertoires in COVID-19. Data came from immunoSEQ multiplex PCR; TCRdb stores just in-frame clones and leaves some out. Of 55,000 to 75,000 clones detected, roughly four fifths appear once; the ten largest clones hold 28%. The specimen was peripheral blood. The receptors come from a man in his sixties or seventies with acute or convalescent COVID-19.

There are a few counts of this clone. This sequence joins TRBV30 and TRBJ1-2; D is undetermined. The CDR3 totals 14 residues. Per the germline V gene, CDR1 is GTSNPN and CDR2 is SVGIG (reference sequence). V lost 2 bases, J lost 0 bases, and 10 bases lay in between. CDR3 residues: CAWSRLGANYGYTF. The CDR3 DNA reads TGTGCCTGGAGTCGACTGGGAGCTAACTATGGCTACACCTTC. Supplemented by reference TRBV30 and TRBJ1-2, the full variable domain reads SQTIHQWPATLVQPVGSPLSLECTVEGTSNPNLYWYRQAAGRGLQLLFYSVGIGQISSEVPQNLSASRPQDRQFILSSKKLLLSDSGFYLCAWSRLGANYGYTFGSGTRLTVV.

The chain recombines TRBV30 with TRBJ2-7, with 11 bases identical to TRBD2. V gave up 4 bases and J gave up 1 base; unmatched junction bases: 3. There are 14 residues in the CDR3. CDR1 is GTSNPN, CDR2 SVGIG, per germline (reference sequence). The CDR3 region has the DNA TGTGCCTGGAATAGCGGGAGGGGTTCCTACGAGCAGTACTTC. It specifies CAWNSGRGSYEQYF.

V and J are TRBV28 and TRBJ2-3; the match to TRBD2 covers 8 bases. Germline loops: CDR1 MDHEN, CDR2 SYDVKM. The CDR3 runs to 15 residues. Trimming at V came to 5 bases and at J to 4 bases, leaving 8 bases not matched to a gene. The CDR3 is CASSPHSGRPDTQYF. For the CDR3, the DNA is TGTGCCAGCAGTCCCCACAGCGGGAGACCAGATACGCAGTATTTT. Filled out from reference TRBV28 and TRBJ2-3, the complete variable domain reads DVKVTQSSRYLVKRTGEKVFLECVQDMDHENMFWYRQDPGLGLRLIYFSYDVKMKEKGDIPEGYSVSREKKERFSLILESASTNQTSMYLCASSPHSGRPDTQYFGPGTRLTVL.

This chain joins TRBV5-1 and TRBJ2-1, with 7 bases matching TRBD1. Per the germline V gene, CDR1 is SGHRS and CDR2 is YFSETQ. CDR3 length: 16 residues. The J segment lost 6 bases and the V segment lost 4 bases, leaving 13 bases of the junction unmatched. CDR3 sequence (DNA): TGCGCCAGCAGCCCACATACAGGGGTTGCTGGCAATGAGCAGTTCTTC. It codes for CASSPHTGVAGNEQFF.

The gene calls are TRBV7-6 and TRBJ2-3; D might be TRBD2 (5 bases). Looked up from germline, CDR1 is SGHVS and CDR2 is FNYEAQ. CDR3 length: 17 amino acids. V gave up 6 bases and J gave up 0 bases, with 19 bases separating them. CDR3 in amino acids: CASSGGLSGSSTDTQYF. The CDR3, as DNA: TGTGCCAGCAGTGGCGGACTCAGCGGTTCTAGCACAGATACGCAGTATTTT.

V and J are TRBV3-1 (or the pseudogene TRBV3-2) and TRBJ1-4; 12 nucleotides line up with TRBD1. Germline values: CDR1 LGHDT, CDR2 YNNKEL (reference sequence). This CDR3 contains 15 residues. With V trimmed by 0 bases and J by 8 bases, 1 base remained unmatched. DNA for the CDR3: TGTGCCAGCAGCCAAGAGGGACAGGGGGCGGAAAAACTGTTTTTT. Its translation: CASSQEGQGAEKLFF.

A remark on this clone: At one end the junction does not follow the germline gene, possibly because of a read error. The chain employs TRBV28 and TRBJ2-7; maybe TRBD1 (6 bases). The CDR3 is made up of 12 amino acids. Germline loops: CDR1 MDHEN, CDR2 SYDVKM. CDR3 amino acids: CASSPTPGQIHF. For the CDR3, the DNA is TGTGCCAGCAGTCCTACCCCGGGACAAATCCACTTC.

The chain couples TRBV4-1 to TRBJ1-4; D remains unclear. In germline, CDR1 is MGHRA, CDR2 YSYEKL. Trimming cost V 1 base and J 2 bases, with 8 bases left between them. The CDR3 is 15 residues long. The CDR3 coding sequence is TGCGCCAGCAGCCAAGGGGCTCGGACTAATGAAAAACTGTTTTTT. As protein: CASSQGARTNEKLFF.

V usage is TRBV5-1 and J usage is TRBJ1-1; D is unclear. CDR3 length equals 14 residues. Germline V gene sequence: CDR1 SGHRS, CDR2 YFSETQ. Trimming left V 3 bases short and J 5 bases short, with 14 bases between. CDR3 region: CASSSGGLGTEAFF. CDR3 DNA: TGCGCCAGCAGCTCCGGCGGTCTAGGAACTGAAGCTTTCTTT. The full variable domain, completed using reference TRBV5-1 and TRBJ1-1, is KAGVTQTPRYLIKTRGQQVTLSCSPISGHRSVSWYQQTPGQGLQFLFEYFSETQRNKGNFPGRFSGRQFSNSRSEMNVSTLELGDSALYLCASSSGGLGTEAFFGQGTRLTVV.